These T cell receptor beta chains were read from a single sample in a study of blood T cell repertoires in COVID-19. Method: immunoSEQ multiplex PCR; TCRdb's copy keeps in-frame clones and lacks some. Of around 150,000 clones listed, approximately 88% were seen once; the top ten hold roughly 9%. Sequencing was carried out using peripheral blood. Every receptor here comes from a woman older than 75 with active or convalescent COVID-19. Both conserved end residues are part of each CDR3. The D gene is left open where the match is weak. The size entry is marked missing in some rows and otherwise reads once, few, many or a size class.

J,D,V,size,length,DNA,CDR3
TRBJ1-1,TRBD1,TRBV10-3,.,14,TGTGCCATCACCACTCAGGGGGAGAACACTGAAGCTTTCTTT,CAITTQGENTEAFF
TRBJ2-7,.,TRBV4-1,.,17,TGCGCCAGCAGCCAAGACCGCAGTGCAGTAGGGGCCTACGAGCAGTACTTC,CASSQDRSAVGAYEQYF
TRBJ2-7,.,TRBV14,.,13,TGTGCCAGCAGCCAAGATCACGGGGACGAGCAGTACTTC,CASSQDHGDEQYF
TRBJ2-5,TRBD2,TRBV5-1,once,15,TGCGCCAGCATGGGTAGCGGGGGACCCCAAGAGACCCAGTACTTC,CASMGSGGPQETQYF
TRBJ1-4,TRBD1,TRBV19,.,13,TGTGCCAGTAGTTCGAACAGGGGGCGCAAACTGTTTTTT,CASSSNRGRKLFF
TRBJ2-1,.,TRBV2,.,17,TGTGCCAGCAGTTCATCGGGACTCCCGAGCTCCTACAATGAGCAGTTCTTC,CASSSSGLPSSYNEQFF
TRBJ1-2,TRBD1,TRBV7-2,.,14,TGTGCCAGCAGCAAGGGACAGGGAGGAGGTGGCTACACCTTC,CASSKGQGGGGYTF
TRBJ1-3,TRBD1,TRBV9,few,15,TGTGCCAGCAGCGGACAGGGGGCAGCAGGAAACACCATATATTTT,CASSGQGAAGNTIYF
TRBJ2-7,.,TRBV14,.,14,TGTGCCAGCAGCCAGACTGGTAGCTCCTACGAGCAGTACTTC,CASSQTGSSYEQYF
TRBJ2-5,TRBD2,TRBV19,.,13,TGTGCCACTAGCGGGGGGGGCCAAGAGACCCAGTACTTC,CATSGGGQETQYF